Listed below are T cell receptor beta chains from one sample, sequenced in a study of control samples from healthy donors and cancer patients. Profiled with immunoSEQ multiplex PCR; TCRdb holds only in-frame clones, not every one. The sample consists of 150,000 to 200,000 clones, about 93% of them appearing once. Sequences were obtained from blood. The receptors originated from a woman aged 60-70 years in good health. Each CDR3 is given with its conserved first and last residue. The order of the fields is CDR3 DNA, CDR3 protein, V gene, J gene, D gene, clone size. D genes are given only for firm matches. Size values are once, few and many counts, or a class for expanded clones, and some rows have none.

CDR3 DNA: TGTGCCAGTAGTTCTGGGCCACCCGCAACTAATGAAAAACTGTTTTTT
CDR3 protein: CASSSGPPATNEKLFF
V gene: TRBV19
J gene: TRBJ1-4
D gene: NA
clone size: NA

CDR3 DNA: TGTGCCAGCAGCTCGCCGACAGGGGAAGACGAAAAACTGTTTTTT
CDR3 protein: CASSSPTGEDEKLFF
V gene: TRBV13
J gene: TRBJ1-4
D gene: TRBD1
clone size: NA

CDR3 DNA: TGTGCCAGTATTGTACGGGGAGCTGAAGCTTTCTTT
CDR3 protein: CASIVRGAEAFF
V gene: TRBV19
J gene: TRBJ1-1
D gene: NA
clone size: once

CDR3 DNA: TGTGCCAGCAGTTCTGGACAGGGTGGAACTGAAGCTTTCTTT
CDR3 protein: CASSSGQGGTEAFF
V gene: TRBV6-6
J gene: TRBJ1-1
D gene: TRBD1
clone size: NA

CDR3 DNA: TGTGCCAGTAGCAGGGCTCTAAATGAAAAACTGTTTTTT
CDR3 protein: CASSRALNEKLFF
V gene: TRBV19
J gene: TRBJ1-4
D gene: NA
clone size: NA

CDR3 DNA: TGTGCCAGCAGCCTGGGCCGAGCAACTGAAGCTTTCTTT
CDR3 protein: CASSLGRATEAFF
V gene: TRBV7-3
J gene: TRBJ1-1
D gene: NA
clone size: NA

CDR3 DNA: TGTGCCAGCTCCAAGCCGACAGGGAGTAATGAAAAACTGTTTTTT
CDR3 protein: CASSKPTGSNEKLFF
V gene: TRBV19
J gene: TRBJ1-4
D gene: TRBD1
clone size: few

CDR3 DNA: TGTGCCAGCAGTTACGTTGCGGGATCCACAGATACGCAGTATTTT
CDR3 protein: CASSYVAGSTDTQYF
V gene: TRBV6-5
J gene: TRBJ2-3
D gene: NA
clone size: once

CDR3 DNA: TGTGCCTGGAGTAGGCCAGGCGAGCAGTACTTC
CDR3 protein: CAWSRPGEQYF
V gene: TRBV30
J gene: TRBJ2-7
D gene: NA
clone size: few

CDR3 DNA: TGCGCCAGCAGCCGGGGGGGACAGGGAAAGGACGAGCAGTACTTC
CDR3 protein: CASSRGGQGKDEQYF
V gene: TRBV5-1
J gene: TRBJ2-7
D gene: NA
clone size: NA

CDR3 DNA: TGTGCCAGCAGCCCACTCTTGGGAGGGGATGGCTACACCTTC
CDR3 protein: CASSPLLGGDGYTF
V gene: TRBV7-8
J gene: TRBJ1-2
D gene: NA
clone size: NA

CDR3 DNA: TGTGCCAGCGCCCCCCCGGGGGTCAGACCCCTCCACTTT
CDR3 protein: CASAPPGVRPLHF
V gene: TRBV5-6
J gene: TRBJ1-6
D gene: NA
clone size: NA

CDR3 DNA: TGTGCCAGCAGCTTACGGACAGGGTCGGAGACCCAGTACTTC
CDR3 protein: CASSLRTGSETQYF
V gene: TRBV7-8
J gene: TRBJ2-5
D gene: TRBD1
clone size: NA

CDR3 DNA: TGCGCCAGCAGAGTAGGGGACGTTAATTCACCCCTCCACTTT
CDR3 protein: CASRVGDVNSPLHF
V gene: TRBV5-1
J gene: TRBJ1-6
D gene: NA
clone size: NA

CDR3 DNA: TGTGCCAGCAGTCTGGGCACTAATTCACCCCTCCACTTT
CDR3 protein: CASSLGTNSPLHF
V gene: TRBV6-6
J gene: TRBJ1-6
D gene: NA
clone size: NA

CDR3 DNA: TGTGCCAGCGGCCGAGGTGCAACCGGGGACCGCCAAGAGACCCAGTACTTC
CDR3 protein: CASGRGATGDRQETQYF
V gene: TRBV13
J gene: TRBJ2-5
D gene: NA
clone size: NA

CDR3 DNA: TGTGCCACCAGCAGAGCCCCGGACAGCCCCTACGAGCAGTACTTC
CDR3 protein: CATSRAPDSPYEQYF
V gene: TRBV15
J gene: TRBJ2-7
D gene: NA
clone size: NA

CDR3 DNA: TGTGCCAGCAGCTCGGTACAGGGTCGGGGAAACACCATATATTTT
CDR3 protein: CASSSVQGRGNTIYF
V gene: TRBV5-5
J gene: TRBJ1-3
D gene: NA
clone size: NA

CDR3 DNA: TGTGCCAGCTCACCGCTTGGGGGGCGGAACACTGAAGCTTTCTTT
CDR3 protein: CASSPLGGRNTEAFF
V gene: TRBV18
J gene: TRBJ1-1
D gene: NA
clone size: NA

CDR3 DNA: TGTGCCAGCAGCTACGCTAGCGGGGTGGGAACAGATACGCAGTATTTT
CDR3 protein: CASSYASGVGTDTQYF
V gene: TRBV7-2
J gene: TRBJ2-3
D gene: TRBD2
clone size: NA

CDR3 DNA: TGTGCCAGCAGCTTTAGGTTACAGGGGGCGTTTCACGAGCAGTACTTC
CDR3 protein: CASSFRLQGAFHEQYF
V gene: TRBV5-6
J gene: TRBJ2-7
D gene: TRBD1
clone size: NA

CDR3 DNA: TGCGCCAGCACCGCCCGGACAGACATCACAGATACGCAGTATTTT
CDR3 protein: CASTARTDITDTQYF
V gene: TRBV5-1
J gene: TRBJ2-3
D gene: NA
clone size: NA

CDR3 DNA: TGTGCCAGCAGCTTAGCGACGGAAATGAACACTGAAGCTTTCTTT
CDR3 protein: CASSLATEMNTEAFF
V gene: TRBV13
J gene: TRBJ1-1
D gene: NA
clone size: once

CDR3 DNA: TGTGCCAGCAGTACCTATCGGGAGACCCAGTACTTC
CDR3 protein: CASSTYRETQYF
V gene: TRBV2
J gene: TRBJ2-5
D gene: NA
clone size: once

CDR3 DNA: TGTGCCAGCAGCCCACAGGGGATGTTTTATTCACCCCTCCACTTT
CDR3 protein: CASSPQGMFYSPLHF
V gene: TRBV7-2
J gene: TRBJ1-6
D gene: TRBD1
clone size: NA

CDR3 DNA: TGTGCCAGCAGTTACGACATCGGGAATTCACCCCTCCACTTT
CDR3 protein: CASSYDIGNSPLHF
V gene: TRBV6-2/TRBV6-3
J gene: TRBJ1-6
D gene: NA
clone size: NA

CDR3 DNA: TGCGCCAGCAGCCACCTCAATCCGGGACAGGGGTGGATAACTGAAGCTTTCTTT
CDR3 protein: CASSHLNPGQGWITEAFF
V gene: TRBV4-3
J gene: TRBJ1-1
D gene: TRBD1
clone size: NA

CDR3 DNA: TGTGCCAGCAGTGAAACGGCGGGGCCGTTCTTC
CDR3 protein: CASSETAGPFF
V gene: TRBV6-1
J gene: TRBJ2-1
D gene: NA
clone size: once

CDR3 DNA: TGTGCCAGCAGCTTAGGGCAGGGTTTCAATCAGCCCCAGCATTTT
CDR3 protein: CASSLGQGFNQPQHF
V gene: TRBV7-2
J gene: TRBJ1-5
D gene: NA
clone size: once

CDR3 DNA: TGTGCCAGCAGCCAAGTGACAGGGTTCGGGGAGACCCAGTACTTC
CDR3 protein: CASSQVTGFGETQYF
V gene: TRBV3-1/TRBV3-2
J gene: TRBJ2-5
D gene: TRBD1
clone size: NA

CDR3 DNA: TGTGCCAGCAGCCCCGGACAGAGAGAAGCTTTCTTT
CDR3 protein: CASSPGQREAFF
V gene: TRBV7-8
J gene: TRBJ1-1
D gene: NA
clone size: NA

CDR3 DNA: TGTGCCAGCTCACGAGACAGCCAACGAAACACCATATATTTT
CDR3 protein: CASSRDSQRNTIYF
V gene: TRBV18
J gene: TRBJ1-3
D gene: NA
clone size: NA

CDR3 DNA: TGTGCCAGCGGGAGGCAGGCCGATGAGCAGTACTTC
CDR3 protein: CASGRQADEQYF
V gene: TRBV2
J gene: TRBJ2-7
D gene: NA
clone size: once

CDR3 DNA: TGTGCCAGCAGCCACAACCCTAACAGGCCCCTCTCCTACAATGAGCAGTTCTTC
CDR3 protein: CASSHNPNRPLSYNEQFF
V gene: TRBV3-1/TRBV3-2
J gene: TRBJ2-1
D gene: NA
clone size: NA

CDR3 DNA: TGTGCCAGCAGTCCCACAGGGGGCCGGTCCTACAATGAGCAGTTCTTC
CDR3 protein: CASSPTGGRSYNEQFF
V gene: TRBV27
J gene: TRBJ2-1
D gene: TRBD1
clone size: NA

CDR3 DNA: TGTGCCAGCAGCTCAGGGGGAAAAAACATTCAGTACTTC
CDR3 protein: CASSSGGKNIQYF
V gene: TRBV7-8
J gene: TRBJ2-4
D gene: TRBD1
clone size: NA

CDR3 DNA: TGCGCCAGCAGCCAAGAGAAGTCCTCCTACAATGAGCAGTTCTTC
CDR3 protein: CASSQEKSSYNEQFF
V gene: TRBV4-3
J gene: TRBJ2-1
D gene: NA
clone size: NA

CDR3 DNA: TGTGCCAGCAGTTACTCGATCGACAGATATAGCAATCAGCCCCAGCATTTT
CDR3 protein: CASSYSIDRYSNQPQHF
V gene: TRBV6-2/TRBV6-3
J gene: TRBJ1-5
D gene: NA
clone size: NA

CDR3 DNA: TGTGCCAGCTCACAACAAACAGGGGCGACCTACAATGAGCAGTTCTTC
CDR3 protein: CASSQQTGATYNEQFF
V gene: TRBV18
J gene: TRBJ2-1
D gene: TRBD1
clone size: NA

CDR3 DNA: TGTGCCAGCAGTTACCACCAGACCTCCTACGAGCAGTACTTC
CDR3 protein: CASSYHQTSYEQYF
V gene: TRBV6-2/TRBV6-3
J gene: TRBJ2-7
D gene: NA
clone size: NA

CDR3 DNA: TGTGCCAGCAATTTCGACAGGGACTTCAATGAGCAGTTCTTC
CDR3 protein: CASNFDRDFNEQFF
V gene: TRBV6-5
J gene: TRBJ2-1
D gene: NA
clone size: once

CDR3 DNA: TGTGCCAGCAGTACCCCCAGCTATGGCTACACCTTC
CDR3 protein: CASSTPSYGYTF
V gene: TRBV12-3/TRBV12-4
J gene: TRBJ1-2
D gene: NA
clone size: NA

CDR3 DNA: TGCGCCAGCAGCTTGACGGCGGGGGGGCCTAGCACAGATACGCAGTATTTT
CDR3 protein: CASSLTAGGPSTDTQYF
V gene: TRBV5-1
J gene: TRBJ2-3
D gene: TRBD2
clone size: NA

CDR3 DNA: TGTGCCAGCGGCACCTGGGTCACCACTGAAGCTTTCTTT
CDR3 protein: CASGTWVTTEAFF
V gene: TRBV12-3/TRBV12-4
J gene: TRBJ1-1
D gene: NA
clone size: NA

CDR3 DNA: TGTGCCATCAATTCCGCCCTAGCGGGGGGTACCAATGAGCAGTTCTTC
CDR3 protein: CAINSALAGGTNEQFF
V gene: TRBV10-3
J gene: TRBJ2-1
D gene: TRBD2
clone size: NA

CDR3 DNA: TGTGCCAGCAGTTACACGGGCCCTGGAAACACCATATATTTT
CDR3 protein: CASSYTGPGNTIYF
V gene: TRBV6-6
J gene: TRBJ1-3
D gene: NA
clone size: NA

CDR3 DNA: TGTGCCAGAAGCTTCATTGGACTAGCGGGGGGGCAGGGCACCGGGGAGCTGTTTTTT
CDR3 protein: CARSFIGLAGGQGTGELFF
V gene: TRBV7-5
J gene: TRBJ2-2
D gene: NA
clone size: NA

CDR3 DNA: TGCGCCAGCAGCGTCATGGGGGGCATGAACACTGAAGCTTTCTTT
CDR3 protein: CASSVMGGMNTEAFF
V gene: TRBV5-1
J gene: TRBJ1-1
D gene: NA
clone size: few

CDR3 DNA: TGTGCCAGCCAACCTTCGGGCAGGGGGAAGGAGCCCCAGCATTTT
CDR3 protein: CASQPSGRGKEPQHF
V gene: TRBV6-5
J gene: TRBJ1-5
D gene: TRBD1
clone size: NA

CDR3 DNA: TGTGCCAGCAGCCACACCGGGCCCTCTACGCCCCAGCATTTT
CDR3 protein: CASSHTGPSTPQHF
V gene: TRBV3-1/TRBV3-2
J gene: TRBJ1-5
D gene: NA
clone size: NA

CDR3 DNA: TGTGCCAGCAGCGGGACAGCGAACACCGGGGAGCTGTTTTTT
CDR3 protein: CASSGTANTGELFF
V gene: TRBV28
J gene: TRBJ2-2
D gene: TRBD1
clone size: NA

CDR3 DNA: TGTGCCAGCTCACCGCGACAGGTTGACATTGGCTACACCTTC
CDR3 protein: CASSPRQVDIGYTF
V gene: TRBV18
J gene: TRBJ1-2
D gene: NA
clone size: NA

CDR3 DNA: TGTGCCAGCAGTTACTTCGGGACACAAGAGACCCAGTACTTC
CDR3 protein: CASSYFGTQETQYF
V gene: TRBV6-2/TRBV6-3
J gene: TRBJ2-5
D gene: NA
clone size: NA

CDR3 DNA: TGTGCCAGCAGTTTACGGGCGGGGGGACTACTGATGAGCTCCTACAATGAGCAGTTCTTC
CDR3 protein: CASSLRAGGLLMSSYNEQFF
V gene: TRBV27
J gene: TRBJ2-1
D gene: TRBD2
clone size: NA

CDR3 DNA: TGTGCCAGCAGAAAGGACAGATTCAATCAGCCCCAGCATTTT
CDR3 protein: CASRKDRFNQPQHF
V gene: TRBV2
J gene: TRBJ1-5
D gene: NA
clone size: once

CDR3 DNA: TGTGCCAGCAGCGGACAGGGAACCTACGAGCAGTACTTC
CDR3 protein: CASSGQGTYEQYF
V gene: TRBV25-1
J gene: TRBJ2-7
D gene: TRBD1
clone size: NA

CDR3 DNA: TGTGCCAGTACAAGGACTAGTCTAAACACCGGGGAGCTGTTTTTT
CDR3 protein: CASTRTSLNTGELFF
V gene: TRBV19
J gene: TRBJ2-2
D gene: TRBD2
clone size: NA

CDR3 DNA: TGTGCCAGCAGCCCATATGTGGGGAGCTCCTATAATTCACCCCTCCACTTT
CDR3 protein: CASSPYVGSSYNSPLHF
V gene: TRBV5-5
J gene: TRBJ1-6
D gene: NA
clone size: NA

CDR3 DNA: TGTGCCAGCAGCTCCTTCCTCGCTGGATCCAACACTGAAGCTTTCTTT
CDR3 protein: CASSSFLAGSNTEAFF
V gene: TRBV5-5
J gene: TRBJ1-1
D gene: NA
clone size: few

CDR3 DNA: TGTGCCAGCAGTACCCGACAGGCGGAAGGGGAAAAACTGTTTTTT
CDR3 protein: CASSTRQAEGEKLFF
V gene: TRBV6-2/TRBV6-3
J gene: TRBJ1-4
D gene: NA
clone size: once